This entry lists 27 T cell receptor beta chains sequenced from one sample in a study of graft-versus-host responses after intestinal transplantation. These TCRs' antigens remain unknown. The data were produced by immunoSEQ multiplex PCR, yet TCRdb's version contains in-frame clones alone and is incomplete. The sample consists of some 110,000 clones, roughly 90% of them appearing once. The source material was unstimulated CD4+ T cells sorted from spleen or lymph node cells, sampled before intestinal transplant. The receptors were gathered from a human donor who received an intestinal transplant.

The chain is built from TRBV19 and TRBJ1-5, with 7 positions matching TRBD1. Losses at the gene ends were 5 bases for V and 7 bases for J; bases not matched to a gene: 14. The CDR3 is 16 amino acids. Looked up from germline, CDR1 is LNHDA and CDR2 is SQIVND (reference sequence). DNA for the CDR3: TGTGCCAGTAGTCCGCGGAGGGGGCAAGGGATGCAGCCCCAGCATTTT. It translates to CASSPRRGQGMQPQHF.

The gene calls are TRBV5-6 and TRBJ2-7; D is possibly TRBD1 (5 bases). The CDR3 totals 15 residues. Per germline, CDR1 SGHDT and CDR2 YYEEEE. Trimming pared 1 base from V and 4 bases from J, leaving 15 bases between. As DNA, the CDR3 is TGTGCCAGCAGCTTGCGTCCAGGGCAATGGTACGAGCAGTACTTC. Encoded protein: CASSLRPGQWYEQYF.

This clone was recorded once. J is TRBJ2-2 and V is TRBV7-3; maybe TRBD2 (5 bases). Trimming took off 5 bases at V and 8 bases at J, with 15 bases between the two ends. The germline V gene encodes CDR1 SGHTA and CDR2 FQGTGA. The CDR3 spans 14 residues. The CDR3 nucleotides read TGTGCCAGCAGCCGGGGTTCGGCAGGAGGGGAGCTGTTTTTT. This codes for CASSRGSAGGELFF.

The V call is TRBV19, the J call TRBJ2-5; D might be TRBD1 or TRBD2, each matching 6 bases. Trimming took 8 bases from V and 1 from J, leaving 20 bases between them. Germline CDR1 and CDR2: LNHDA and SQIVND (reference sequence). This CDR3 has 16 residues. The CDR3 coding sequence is TGTGCCAGTGCCCGAGGTAGGAAGGGGGGCCAAGAGACCCAGTACTTC. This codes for CASARGRKGGQETQYF.

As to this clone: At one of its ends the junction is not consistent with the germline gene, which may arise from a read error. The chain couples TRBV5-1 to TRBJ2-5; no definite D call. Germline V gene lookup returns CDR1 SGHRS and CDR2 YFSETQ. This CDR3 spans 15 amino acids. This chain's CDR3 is CASSLSSQAQETLYF. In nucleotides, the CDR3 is TGCGCCAGCAGCTTGTCGTCCCAAGCCCAAGAGACCCTGTACTTC.

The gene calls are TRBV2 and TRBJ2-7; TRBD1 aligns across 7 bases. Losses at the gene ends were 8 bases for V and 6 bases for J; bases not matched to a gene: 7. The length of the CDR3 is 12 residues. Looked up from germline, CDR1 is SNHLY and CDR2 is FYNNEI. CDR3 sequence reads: CASGQVPSEQYF. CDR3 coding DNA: TGTGCCAGCGGACAGGTCCCGAGCGAGCAGTACTTC.

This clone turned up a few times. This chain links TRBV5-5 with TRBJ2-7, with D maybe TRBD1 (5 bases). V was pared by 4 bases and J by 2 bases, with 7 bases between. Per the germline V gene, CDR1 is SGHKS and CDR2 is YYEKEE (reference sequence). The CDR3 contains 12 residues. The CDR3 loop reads CASSQDTYEQYF. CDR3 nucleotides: TGTGCCAGCAGCCAGGACACCTACGAGCAGTACTTC.

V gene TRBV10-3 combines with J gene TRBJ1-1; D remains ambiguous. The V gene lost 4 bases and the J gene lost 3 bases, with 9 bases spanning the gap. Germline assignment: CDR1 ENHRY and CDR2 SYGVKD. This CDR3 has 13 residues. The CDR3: CAISGGVYTEAFF. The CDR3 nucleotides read TGTGCCATCAGTGGTGGGGTCTACACTGAAGCTTTCTTT.

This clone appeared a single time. The CDR3 region has the DNA TGTGCCATCTCTAGAGACTCTGGAAACACCATATATTTT. Translating gives CAISRDSGNTIYF. The V call is TRBV10-3, the J call TRBJ1-3; D unclear. Germline V CDR1 and CDR2: ENHRY, SYGVKD. The CDR3 contains 13 residues. V was cut by 8 bases and J by 0 bases, with 8 bases left in between.

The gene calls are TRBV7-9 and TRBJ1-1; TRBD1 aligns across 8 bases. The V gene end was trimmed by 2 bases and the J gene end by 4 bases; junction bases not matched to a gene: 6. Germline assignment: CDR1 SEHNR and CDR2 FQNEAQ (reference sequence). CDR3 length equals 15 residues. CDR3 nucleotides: TGTGCCAGCAGCTTATCCAGGGGGCAAGGCACTGAAGCTTTCTTT. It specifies CASSLSRGQGTEAFF.

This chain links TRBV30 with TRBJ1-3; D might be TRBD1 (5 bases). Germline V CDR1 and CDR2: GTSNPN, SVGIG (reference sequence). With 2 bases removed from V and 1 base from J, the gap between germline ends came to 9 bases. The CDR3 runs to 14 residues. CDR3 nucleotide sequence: TGTGCCTGGAGTCTTGGGGGGTCTGGAAACACCATATATTTT. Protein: CAWSLGGSGNTIYF.

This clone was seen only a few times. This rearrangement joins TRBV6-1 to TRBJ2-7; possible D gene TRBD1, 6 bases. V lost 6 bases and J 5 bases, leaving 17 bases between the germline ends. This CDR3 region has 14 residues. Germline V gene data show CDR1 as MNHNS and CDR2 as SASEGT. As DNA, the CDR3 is TGTGCCAGCAGCTTGGCAGGGGTTAGCGACGAGCAGTACTTC. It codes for CASSLAGVSDEQYF.

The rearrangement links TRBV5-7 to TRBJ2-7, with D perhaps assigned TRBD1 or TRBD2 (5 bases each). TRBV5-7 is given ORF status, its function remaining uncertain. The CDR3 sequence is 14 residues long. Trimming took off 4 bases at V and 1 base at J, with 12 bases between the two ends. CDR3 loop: CASSPGRDSYEQYF. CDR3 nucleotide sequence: TGTGCCAGCAGCCCGGGACGAGATTCCTACGAGCAGTACTTC.

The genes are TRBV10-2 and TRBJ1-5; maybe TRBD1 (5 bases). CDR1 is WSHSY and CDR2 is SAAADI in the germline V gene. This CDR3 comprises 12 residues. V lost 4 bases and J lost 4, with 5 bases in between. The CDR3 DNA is TGCGCCAGCAGTGGGGGGAATCAGCCCCAGCATTTT. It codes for CASSGGNQPQHF.

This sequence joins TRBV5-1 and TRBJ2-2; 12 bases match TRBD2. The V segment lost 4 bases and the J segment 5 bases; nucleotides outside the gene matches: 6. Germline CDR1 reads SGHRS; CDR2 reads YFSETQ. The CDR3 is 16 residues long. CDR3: CASSHSSGRGTGELFF. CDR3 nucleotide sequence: TGCGCCAGCAGCCATTCTAGCGGGAGGGGGACCGGGGAGCTGTTTTTT. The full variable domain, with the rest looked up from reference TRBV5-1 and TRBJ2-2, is KAGVTQTPRYLIKTRGQQVTLSCSPISGHRSVSWYQQTPGQGLQFLFEYFSETQRNKGNFPGRFSGRQFSNSRSEMNVSTLELGDSALYLCASSHSSGRGTGELFFGEGSRLTVL.

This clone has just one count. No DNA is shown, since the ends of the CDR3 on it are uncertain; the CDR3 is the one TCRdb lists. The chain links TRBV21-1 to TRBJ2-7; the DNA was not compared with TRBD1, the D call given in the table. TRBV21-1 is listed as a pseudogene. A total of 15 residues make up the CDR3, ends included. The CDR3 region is CTSSTWGQGAYEQYF.

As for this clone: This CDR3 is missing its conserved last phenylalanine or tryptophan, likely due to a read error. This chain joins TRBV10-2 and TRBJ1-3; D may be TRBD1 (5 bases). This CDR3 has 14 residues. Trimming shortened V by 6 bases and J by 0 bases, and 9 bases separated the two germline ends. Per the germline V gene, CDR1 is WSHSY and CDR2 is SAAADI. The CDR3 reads CASRKTVSGNTIYL. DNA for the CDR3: TGCGCCAGCAGGAAGACAGTCTCTGGAAACACCATATATCTT.

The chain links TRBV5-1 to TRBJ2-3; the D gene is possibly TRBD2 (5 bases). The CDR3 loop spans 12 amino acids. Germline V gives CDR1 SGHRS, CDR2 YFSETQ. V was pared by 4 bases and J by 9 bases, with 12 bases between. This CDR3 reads CASSNPTGTQYF. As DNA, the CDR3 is TGCGCCAGCAGCAACCCGACGGGGACGCAGTATTTT.

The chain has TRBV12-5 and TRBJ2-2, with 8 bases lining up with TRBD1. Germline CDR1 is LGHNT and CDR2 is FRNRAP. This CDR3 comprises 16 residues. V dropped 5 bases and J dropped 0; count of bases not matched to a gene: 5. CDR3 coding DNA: TGTGCTAGTGGTCCCAGACAGGGGACGAACACCGGGGAGCTGTTTTTT. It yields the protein CASGPRQGTNTGELFF.

CDR3 in amino acids: CASRDLLNNEQFF. The CDR3 DNA is TGTGCCAGCCGGGACTTACTGAACAATGAGCAGTTCTTC. The genes are TRBV2 and TRBJ2-1, with D possibly matching TRBD2 (6 bases). Per the germline V gene, CDR1 is SNHLY and CDR2 is FYNNEI. The V end was cut by 8 bases, the J end by 5 bases, with 13 bases between. The CDR3 has 13 amino acids.

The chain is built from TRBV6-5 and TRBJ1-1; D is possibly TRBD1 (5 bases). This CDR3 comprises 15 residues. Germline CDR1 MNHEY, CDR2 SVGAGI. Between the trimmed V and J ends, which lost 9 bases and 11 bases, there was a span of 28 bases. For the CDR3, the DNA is TGTGCCAGGTGGTTAGGCTCCGGGACCCCCTTTGGGGCTTTCTTT. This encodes CARWLGSGTPFGAFF.

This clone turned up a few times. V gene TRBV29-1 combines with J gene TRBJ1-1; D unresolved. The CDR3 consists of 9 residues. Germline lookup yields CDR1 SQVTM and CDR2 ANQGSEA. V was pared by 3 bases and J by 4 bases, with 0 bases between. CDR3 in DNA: TGCAGCGTTGACACTGAAGCTTTCTTT. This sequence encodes CSVDTEAFF.

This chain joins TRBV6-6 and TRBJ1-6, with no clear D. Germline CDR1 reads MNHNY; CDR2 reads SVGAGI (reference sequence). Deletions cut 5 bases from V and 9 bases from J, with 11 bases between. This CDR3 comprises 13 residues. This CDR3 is CASSREAGSPLHF. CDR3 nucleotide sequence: TGTGCCAGCAGTCGAGAAGCGGGTTCACCCCTCCACTTT.

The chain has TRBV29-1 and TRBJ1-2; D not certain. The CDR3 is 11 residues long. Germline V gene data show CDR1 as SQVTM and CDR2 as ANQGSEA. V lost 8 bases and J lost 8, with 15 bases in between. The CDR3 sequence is CSQRTLRGYTF. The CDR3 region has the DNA TGCAGCCAGAGGACCCTACGAGGCTACACCTTC.

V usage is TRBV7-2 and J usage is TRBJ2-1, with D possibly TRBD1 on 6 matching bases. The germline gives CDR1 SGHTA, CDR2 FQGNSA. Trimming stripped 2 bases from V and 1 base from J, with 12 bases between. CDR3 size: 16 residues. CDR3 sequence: CASSLQGTGSYNEQFF. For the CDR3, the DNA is TGTGCCAGCAGCTTACAGGGGACGGGATCCTACAATGAGCAGTTCTTC.

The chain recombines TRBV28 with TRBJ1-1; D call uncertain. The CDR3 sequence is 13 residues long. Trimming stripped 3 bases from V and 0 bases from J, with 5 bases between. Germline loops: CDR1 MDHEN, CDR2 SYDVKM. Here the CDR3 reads CASSFRVNTEAFF. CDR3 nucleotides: TGTGCCAGCAGTTTTCGGGTGAACACTGAAGCTTTCTTT.

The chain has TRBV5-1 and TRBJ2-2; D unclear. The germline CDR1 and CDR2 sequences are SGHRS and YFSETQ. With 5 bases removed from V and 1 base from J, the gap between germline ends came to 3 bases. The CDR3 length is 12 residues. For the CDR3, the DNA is TGCGCCAGCAGGCAGAACACCGGGGAGCTGTTTTTT. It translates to CASRQNTGELFF.